This T cell receptor beta chain stems from a study of cytomegalovirus exposure and HLA in healthy donors. Study-wide background: An early release of data contained roughly 86 million unique TCRs, which came from HLA-typed donors.

General study results and limits: Likely technical artifact: a cluster of highly shared sequence variants. TCR beta sequences numbering under 20,000 were associated with HLA alleles at 0.05 false discovery rate in a later analysis.

Concerning this clone itself: Its antigen is as yet unknown.

Both 60 Vbeta primers and 13 Jbeta primers went into the PCR. The data were produced by immunoSEQ multiplex PCR, yet TCRdb's version contains in-frame clones alone and is incomplete. This table holds more than 65,000 clones. The CDR3 is 17 residues long. The germline V gene has CDR1 LNHDA and CDR2 SQIVND (reference sequence). This clonotype was sampled from a middle-aged man in good health and CMV-seronegative. The rearrangement joins TRBV19 to TRBJ2-5, with 13 bases identical to TRBD2. The DNA end favors TRBJ2-7, so the J call may be wrong. The source material was PBMCs. The chain's CDR3 is CASSLRRTSGGSYEQYF. The CDR3 DNA reads as TGTGCCAGTAGTCTTCGTCGGACTAGCGGGGGATCCTACGAGCAGTACTTC.